Below, one T cell receptor (beta chain) is given with its context. The antigen is undetermined. Germline V gene data show CDR1 as KGHSH and CDR2 as LQKENI. The V end was cut by 3 bases, the J end by 0 bases, with 7 bases between. The CDR3 totals 14 residues. Following RNA extraction, reverse transcription yielded cDNA that acted as the sequencing template. TCRdb's copy holds only in-frame clones and misses some; the assay was immunoSEQ multiplex PCR. The table lists about 220,000 clones, more than 45% of them singletons. This sample stems from a study of CD8+ T cells in alopecia areata. Treatment in this sample: oral pan-JAK inhibitor, 5-10 mg twice daily. The study team obtained lesional scalp punch biopsies and peripheral blood from alopecia areata patients. Study-wide points: Greater clonality was observed in lesional scalp samples, especially alopecia totalis/universalis, versus normal scalp. There were many expanded lesional clones persisting in scalp and blood during tofacitinib. Resident alphabeta T cells of normal skin are also sequenced in scalp samples.

This sample comprised CD4+ T cells sorted from blood, obtained at week 4, from a patient treated with tofacitinib. This chain uses TRBV18 with TRBJ2-3; D call uncertain. The receptor was isolated from a human donor with alopecia areata. In DNA, the CDR3 is TGTGCCAGCTCACCTACACTCAGCACAGATACGCAGTATTTT. This translates into CASSPTLSTDTQYF.